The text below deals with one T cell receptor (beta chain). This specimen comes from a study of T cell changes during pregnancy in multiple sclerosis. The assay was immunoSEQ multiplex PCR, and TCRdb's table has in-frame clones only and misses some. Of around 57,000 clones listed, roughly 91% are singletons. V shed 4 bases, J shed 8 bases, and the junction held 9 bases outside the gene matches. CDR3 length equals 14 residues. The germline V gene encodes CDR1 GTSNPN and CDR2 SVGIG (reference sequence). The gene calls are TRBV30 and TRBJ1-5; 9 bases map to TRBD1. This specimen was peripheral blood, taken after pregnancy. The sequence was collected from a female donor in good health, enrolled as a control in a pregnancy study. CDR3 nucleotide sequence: TGTGCCTGGAATGTAAACAGGGGGCTGGAGCCCCAGCATTTT. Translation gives CAWNVNRGLEPQHF.